The present T cell receptor beta chain was sequenced within a study of OX40 agonist ivuxolimab in advanced cancers. Overall study findings and caveats: Partial responders treated at 0.1-3.0 mg/kg exhibited clonal expansion among the lowest measured. Certain nonresponding patients likewise had low normalized T-cell clonal expansion.

A history of autoimmune disease or systemic immunosuppression excluded patients. Patients had blood sampled at baseline and again on cycle 4 day 1 and cycle 7 day 1. With regard to this clone: Its antigen is still unknown.

Clones were sequenced by immunoSEQ multiplex PCR, and TCRdb holds only the in-frame ones, with some missing. Of about 97,000 clones in the sample, 70% to 90% were seen once. Specimen: CD4+ or CD8+ T cells sorted from blood, collected in a trial of the OX40 agonist ivuxolimab. The sequence derives from an adult with an advanced solid tumor such as melanoma, head and neck, liver or kidney cancer.

The CDR3 nucleotides read TGTGCCAGCAGCCTGACAGGGGCGGATGAGCAGTTCTTC. As protein: CASSLTGADEQFF. The V gene is TRBV7-9, the J gene TRBJ2-1, with 8 bases matching TRBD1. This CDR3 is built from 13 residues. CDR1 is SEHNR, CDR2 FQNEAQ, per germline (reference sequence). V was clipped by 5 bases and J by 8 bases; unmatched bases: 5.